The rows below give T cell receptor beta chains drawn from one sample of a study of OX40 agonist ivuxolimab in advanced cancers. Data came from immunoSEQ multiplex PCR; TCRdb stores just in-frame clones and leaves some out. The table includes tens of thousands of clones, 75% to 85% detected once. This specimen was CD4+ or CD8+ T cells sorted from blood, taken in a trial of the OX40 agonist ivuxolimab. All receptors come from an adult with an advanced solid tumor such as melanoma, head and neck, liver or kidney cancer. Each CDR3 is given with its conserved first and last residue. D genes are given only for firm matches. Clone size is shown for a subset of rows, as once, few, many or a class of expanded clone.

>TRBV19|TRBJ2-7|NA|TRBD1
CASSKSPDRGHEQYF
TGTGCCAGTAGTAAATCCCCTGACAGGGGCCACGAGCAGTACTTC
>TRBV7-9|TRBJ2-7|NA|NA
CASTAGIEQYF
TGTGCCAGCACCGCCGGGATCGAGCAGTACTTC
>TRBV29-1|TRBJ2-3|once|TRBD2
CSVGSGRADTQYF
TGCAGCGTTGGTAGCGGGAGGGCCGATACGCAGTATTTT
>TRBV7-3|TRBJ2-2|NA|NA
CASSAVAANTGELFF
TGTGCCAGCAGCGCCGTGGCGGCGAACACCGGGGAGCTGTTTTTT
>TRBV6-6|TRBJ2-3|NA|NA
CASSYSAGSTDTQYF
TGTGCCAGCAGTTACTCGGCAGGTAGCACAGATACGCAGTATTTT
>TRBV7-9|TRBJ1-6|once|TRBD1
CASRPGQDNSPLHF
TGTGCCAGCAGGCCGGGACAGGACAATTCACCCCTCCACTTT
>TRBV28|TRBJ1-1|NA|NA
CASSWRTGLGTEAFF
TGTGCCAGCAGCTGGAGGACGGGCCTTGGGACTGAAGCTTTCTTT
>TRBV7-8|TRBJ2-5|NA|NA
CASSTGTAGTQYF
TGTGCCAGCAGCACAGGGACTGCGGGGACCCAGTACTTC
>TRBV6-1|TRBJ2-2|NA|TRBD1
CASTDRGHRGAVF
TGTGCCAGCACGGACAGGGGTCACCGGGGAGCTGTTTTT
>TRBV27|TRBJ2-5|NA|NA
CASSFGYQETQYF
TGTGCCAGCAGTTTCGGCTACCAAGAGACCCAGTACTTC
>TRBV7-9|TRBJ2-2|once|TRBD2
CASSLGTSGRTGELFF
TGTGCCAGCAGCTTGGGGACTAGCGGGAGAACCGGGGAGCTGTTTTTT
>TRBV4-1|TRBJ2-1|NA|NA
CASSHDGLPYNEQFF
TGCGCCAGCAGCCATGACGGTCTTCCCTACAATGAGCAGTTCTTC
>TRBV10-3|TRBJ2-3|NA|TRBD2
CAISDLAGDTDTQYF
TGTGCCATCAGTGACCTAGCGGGAGACACAGATACGCAGTATTTT
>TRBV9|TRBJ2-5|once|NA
CASSVAGGAQETQYF
TGTGCCAGCAGCGTGGCCGGGGGAGCACAAGAGACCCAGTACTTC
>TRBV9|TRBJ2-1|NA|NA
CASSVGRHNEQFF
TGTGCCAGCAGCGTAGGACGGCACAATGAGCAGTTCTTC
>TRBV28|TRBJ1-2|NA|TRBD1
CASSLQGGDNYGYTF
TGTGCCAGCAGCTTACAGGGGGGAGATAACTATGGCTACACCTTC
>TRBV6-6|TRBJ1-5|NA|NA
CASRPQGNSNQPQHF
TGTGCCAGCAGACCTCAGGGGAATAGCAATCAGCCCCAGCATTTT
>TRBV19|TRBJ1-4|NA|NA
CASSTRHLSGEKLFF
TGTGCCAGTAGTACCCGACACCTCTCTGGGGAAAAACTGTTTTTT
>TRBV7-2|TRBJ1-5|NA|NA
CASSSVGQSNQPQHF
TGTGCCAGCAGCTCCGTTGGCCAGAGCAATCAGCCCCAGCATTTT
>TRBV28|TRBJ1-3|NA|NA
CASSKGVGGYSGNTIYF
TGTGCCAGCAGTAAGGGGGTGGGCGGTTACTCTGGAAACACCATATATTTT
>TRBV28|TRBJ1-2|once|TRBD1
CASRTDGTGGGYTF
TGTGCCAGCAGAACTGACGGGACAGGAGGCGGCTACACCTTC
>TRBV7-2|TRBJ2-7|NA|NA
CASSHNNYEQYF
TGTGCCAGCAGTCACAATAACTACGAGCAGTACTTC
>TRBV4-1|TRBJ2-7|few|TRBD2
CASSQDQAGFLLGYEQYF
TGCGCCAGCAGCCAAGATCAAGCGGGGTTCCTCTTAGGCTACGAGCAGTACTTC
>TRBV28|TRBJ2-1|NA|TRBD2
CASSPGLAGGPHYNEQFF
TGTGCCAGCAGTCCTGGACTAGCGGGAGGGCCTCACTACAATGAGCAGTTCTTC
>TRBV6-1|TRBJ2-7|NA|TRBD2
CASSVAGGRIPYEQYF
TGTGCCAGCAGTGTAGCGGGAGGTAGAATCCCCTACGAGCAGTACTTC
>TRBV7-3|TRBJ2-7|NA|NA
CASSLSSGLGYEQYF
TGTGCCAGCAGCTTATCCTCTGGGCTGGGATACGAGCAGTACTTC
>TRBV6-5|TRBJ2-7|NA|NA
CASSTSGSHEQYF
TGTGCCAGCAGTACCTCAGGCTCCCACGAGCAGTACTTC
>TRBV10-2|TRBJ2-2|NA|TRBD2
CASTGGAGELFF
TGCGCCAGCACGGGGGGGGCTGGGGAGCTGTTTTTT